The rows below give T cell receptor beta chains drawn from one sample of a study of identical twins. Each CDR3 protein gets one entry after TCRdb re-called the 5' RACE reads with MiXCR. The table lists 600,000 to 700,000 distinct CDR3 sequences, 21% of them singletons. These data were likewise used in another study, on T cells expressing NK-cell markers.

Material: PBMCs. These TCRs come from a woman aged 18-30 years in good health. Both conserved end residues are part of each CDR3. A D gene is named only where the DNA matches it firmly. Clone size is given for some rows only: seen once, a few or many times, or a class if the clone is expanded.

J: TRBJ2-4; V: TRBV6-1; length: 16; D: TRBD1; size: NA; DNA: TGTGCCAGCAGCCTGACAGGGGGCGGGGGCAAAAACATTCAGTACTTC; CDR3: CASSLTGGGGKNIQYF
J: TRBJ2-7; V: TRBV20-1; length: 15; D: TRBD2; size: NA; DNA: TGCAGTGCTGTGGCGAGCGGGACTCCTCCCTACGAGCAGTACTTC; CDR3: CSAVASGTPPYEQYF
J: TRBJ2-7; V: TRBV5-1; length: 13; D: NA; size: once; DNA: TGCGCCAGCAGCTTGGGGGCAACTAACGAGCAGTACTTC; CDR3: CASSLGATNEQYF
J: TRBJ2-3; V: TRBV10-1; length: 16; D: TRBD2; size: few; DNA: TGCGCCAGCAGTGAGGAAGGTAGCGGGAGTGGGTATACGCAGTATTTT; CDR3: CASSEEGSGSGYTQYF
J: TRBJ1-1; V: TRBV6-2/TRBV6-3; length: 13; D: NA; size: NA; DNA: TGTGCCAGCAGTTATAACCCGGAGACCGAAGCTTTCTTT; CDR3: CASSYNPETEAFF
J: TRBJ2-7; V: TRBV12-3/TRBV12-4; length: 15; D: TRBD1; size: few; DNA: TGTGCCAGCAGCTTGTACAGGGGGCAAGCATACGAGCAGTACTTC; CDR3: CASSLYRGQAYEQYF
J: TRBJ2-1; V: TRBV6-1; length: 13; D: TRBD1; size: NA; DNA: TGTGCCAGCAGTCGACAGGGGTACAATGAGCAGTTCTTC; CDR3: CASSRQGYNEQFF
J: TRBJ2-1; V: TRBV6-5; length: 14; D: NA; size: few; DNA: TGTGCCAGCAGTTACTCGACCAGGGGATCAGAGCAGTTCTTC; CDR3: CASSYSTRGSEQFF
J: TRBJ2-1; V: TRBV20-1; length: 13; D: NA; size: NA; DNA: TGCAGTGCTAGCGGGATATGGGACAATGAGCAGTTCTTC; CDR3: CSASGIWDNEQFF
J: TRBJ2-3; V: TRBV5-1; length: 15; D: TRBD2; size: few; DNA: TGCGCCAGCAGGTTAGCGGGGCAAAGCACAGATACGCAGTATTTT; CDR3: CASRLAGQSTDTQYF
J: TRBJ2-5; V: TRBV6-5; length: 16; D: NA; size: NA; DNA: TGTGCCAGCAGTTACCACACACGCTTCCCGGGGGAGACCCAGTACTTC; CDR3: CASSYHTRFPGETQYF
J: TRBJ2-2; V: TRBV19; length: 17; D: TRBD1; size: NA; DNA: TGTGCCAGTAGTAGAGACAGGGCTGGTGGGACCACCGGGGAGCTGTTTTTT; CDR3: CASSRDRAGGTTGELFF
J: TRBJ1-1; V: TRBV11-2; length: 16; D: NA; size: few; DNA: TGTGCCAGCAGCCCCCGTGAGTGGTCATTCAACACTGAAGCTTTCTTT; CDR3: CASSPREWSFNTEAFF
J: TRBJ2-7; V: TRBV12-3/TRBV12-4; length: 12; D: TRBD2; size: few; DNA: TGTGCCAGCAGGGGACTAGAAAACGAGCAGTACTTC; CDR3: CASRGLENEQYF
J: TRBJ2-3; V: TRBV5-1; length: 14; D: TRBD2; size: once; DNA: TGCGCCAGCAGCTTGTGGGGGAGGGAAGATACGCAGTATTTT; CDR3: CASSLWGREDTQYF
J: TRBJ2-5; V: TRBV28; length: 13; D: NA; size: NA; DNA: TGTGCCAGCAGTTTAGCATTTCCAGAGACCCAGTACTTC; CDR3: CASSLAFPETQYF
J: TRBJ2-1; V: TRBV6-1; length: 15; D: TRBD2; size: few; DNA: TGTGCCAGCAGCCAGACTAGCGGGAGGGTTAATGAGCAGTTCTTC; CDR3: CASSQTSGRVNEQFF
J: TRBJ2-1; V: TRBV5-1; length: 13; D: NA; size: NA; DNA: TGCGCCAGCAAGACAGGCTACTACAATGAGCAGTTCTTC; CDR3: CASKTGYYNEQFF
J: TRBJ2-7; V: TRBV5-1; length: 13; D: NA; size: few; DNA: TGCGCCAGCAGCTTGTTAAACGTCTACGAGCAGTACTTC; CDR3: CASSLLNVYEQYF
J: TRBJ2-7; V: TRBV6-2/TRBV6-3; length: 16; D: TRBD2; size: few; DNA: TGTGCCAGCAGTTCACCTTTAGCGGGGTCCTCCTACGAGCAGTACTTC; CDR3: CASSSPLAGSSYEQYF
J: TRBJ1-5; V: TRBV27; length: 11; D: NA; size: NA; DNA: TGTGCCGGCGAACGACTGAAGCCCCAGCATTTT; CDR3: CAGERLKPQHF
J: TRBJ2-3; V: TRBV29-1; length: 15; D: TRBD1; size: few; DNA: TGCAGCGTTCATGGATTTACAGGGGGAACAGATACGCAGTATTTT; CDR3: CSVHGFTGGTDTQYF
J: TRBJ2-5; V: TRBV20-1; length: 14; D: NA; size: NA; DNA: TGCAGTGCTAGGGACCCCAAGGGTCAAGAGACCCAGTACTTC; CDR3: CSARDPKGQETQYF
J: TRBJ1-2; V: TRBV6-5; length: 14; D: TRBD1; size: NA; DNA: TGTGCCAGCAGTTACGGCCAGGGGGCTGGCGGCTACACCTTC; CDR3: CASSYGQGAGGYTF
J: TRBJ2-5; V: TRBV5-1; length: 13; D: NA; size: few; DNA: TGCGCCAGCAGTGCCGTCCACCAAGAGACCCAGTACTTC; CDR3: CASSAVHQETQYF
J: TRBJ1-1; V: TRBV19; length: 13; D: NA; size: NA; DNA: TGTGCCAGTAGTCGGGAGACGTGGACTGAAGCTTTCTTT; CDR3: CASSRETWTEAFF
J: TRBJ2-5; V: TRBV15; length: 17; D: TRBD1; size: few; DNA: TGTGCCACCAGCAGAGATCTAACGGGGACAGTTAAAGAGACCCAGTACTTC; CDR3: CATSRDLTGTVKETQYF
J: TRBJ2-3; V: TRBV3-1; length: 17; D: TRBD2; size: few; DNA: TGTGCCAGCAGCCAAGGGACTAGCGGGGGGAGCACAGATACGCAGTATTTT; CDR3: CASSQGTSGGSTDTQYF
J: TRBJ2-7; V: TRBV29-1; length: 12; D: NA; size: NA; DNA: TGCAGCGGGAGGGACAGTCCCAACGAGCAGTACTTC; CDR3: CSGRDSPNEQYF
J: TRBJ2-7; V: TRBV20-1; length: 17; D: TRBD2; size: few; DNA: TGCAGCGGCAGGGACAGACTTAGCGGGAGCTGGACGGGCGAGCAGTACTTC; CDR3: CSGRDRLSGSWTGEQYF
J: TRBJ1-2; V: TRBV5-1; length: 16; D: TRBD1; size: few; DNA: TGCGCCACCGCGGACAGGGGGGACCCTACTCTCGGGGGCTACACCTTC; CDR3: CATADRGDPTLGGYTF
J: TRBJ1-2; V: TRBV6-1; length: 14; D: NA; size: NA; DNA: TGTGCCAGCAGTGAGTATCCAGGCGGGCGTGGCTACACCTTC; CDR3: CASSEYPGGRGYTF
J: TRBJ1-2; V: TRBV5-1; length: 16; D: NA; size: few; DNA: TGCGCCAGCAGCTTGGGTGGGCAGGCCCCTCTCAGGGGCTACACCTTC; CDR3: CASSLGGQAPLRGYTF
J: TRBJ2-5; V: TRBV3-1; length: 13; D: NA; size: NA; DNA: TGTGCCAGCATCGCCCCAGCGAGGGAGACCCAGTACTTC; CDR3: CASIAPARETQYF
J: TRBJ1-1; V: TRBV12-3/TRBV12-4; length: 11; D: NA; size: few; DNA: TGTGCCACCAGCAGATTCACTGAAGCTTTCTTT; CDR3: CATSRFTEAFF
J: TRBJ1-1; V: TRBV7-9; length: 14; D: NA; size: few; DNA: TGTGCCAGCGCTTGGGGGGGCATGGACACTGAAGCTTTCTTT; CDR3: CASAWGGMDTEAFF
J: TRBJ1-5; V: TRBV5-5; length: 13; D: NA; size: few; DNA: TGTGCCAGCAGTCAGCGGGGTCGTCAGCCCCAGCATTTT; CDR3: CASSQRGRQPQHF
J: TRBJ2-4; V: TRBV7-9; length: 12; D: NA; size: NA; DNA: TGTGCCACTGGTTTCCAGTCGGCAGTCAAGTACTTC; CDR3: CATGFQSAVKYF
J: TRBJ2-7; V: TRBV5-5; length: 14; D: TRBD1; size: many; DNA: TGTGCCAGCAGCCCCGGGACAGACCTCTACGAGCAGTACTTC; CDR3: CASSPGTDLYEQYF
J: TRBJ2-3; V: TRBV7-2; length: 14; D: NA; size: NA; DNA: TGTGCCAGCAGCTCCCTGGCGGCGGCAGATACGCAGTATTTT; CDR3: CASSSLAAADTQYF
J: TRBJ2-3; V: TRBV11-3; length: 14; D: NA; size: few; DNA: TGTGCCACAGCAGTCTCAGGTAGCACAGATACGCAGTATTTT; CDR3: CATAVSGSTDTQYF
J: TRBJ2-2; V: TRBV10-3; length: 13; D: TRBD2; size: NA; DNA: TGTGCCATCAGTGAGCGGGAGGCCGGGGAGCTGTTTTTT; CDR3: CAISEREAGELFF
J: TRBJ2-4; V: TRBV12-5; length: 15; D: TRBD2; size: few; DNA: TGTGCTAGTGCTGTAGCGGGCCTAGCCAAAAACATTCAGTACTTC; CDR3: CASAVAGLAKNIQYF
J: TRBJ1-5; V: TRBV10-3; length: 16; D: NA; size: many; DNA: TGTGCCATCAGTGAAGGGATTTCAGGGGCCAGCCAGCCCCAGCATTTT; CDR3: CAISEGISGASQPQHF
J: TRBJ2-1; V: TRBV6-5; length: 13; D: TRBD1; size: NA; DNA: TGTGCCAGCAGTTACCAACAGGGGGATGAGCAGTTCTTC; CDR3: CASSYQQGDEQFF
J: TRBJ1-6; V: TRBV12-3/TRBV12-4; length: 15; D: TRBD1; size: NA; DNA: TGTGCCAGCAGTTTAGAGGGACAGGGGACCACCCCCCTCCACTTT; CDR3: CASSLEGQGTTPLHF
J: TRBJ2-5; V: TRBV20-1; length: 13; D: NA; size: NA; DNA: TGCAGTGCTAGAGGTGGGCCCCAAGAGACCCAGTACTTC; CDR3: CSARGGPQETQYF
J: TRBJ2-7; V: TRBV7-3; length: 14; D: TRBD2; size: many; DNA: TGTGCCAGCAGCTTGGGGACTAGCAAGGACGAGCAGTACTTC; CDR3: CASSLGTSKDEQYF
J: TRBJ2-1; V: TRBV7-2; length: 16; D: NA; size: NA; DNA: TGTGCCAGCAGTCCACCTGGCGGGACCCGTTACAATGAGCAGTTCTTC; CDR3: CASSPPGGTRYNEQFF